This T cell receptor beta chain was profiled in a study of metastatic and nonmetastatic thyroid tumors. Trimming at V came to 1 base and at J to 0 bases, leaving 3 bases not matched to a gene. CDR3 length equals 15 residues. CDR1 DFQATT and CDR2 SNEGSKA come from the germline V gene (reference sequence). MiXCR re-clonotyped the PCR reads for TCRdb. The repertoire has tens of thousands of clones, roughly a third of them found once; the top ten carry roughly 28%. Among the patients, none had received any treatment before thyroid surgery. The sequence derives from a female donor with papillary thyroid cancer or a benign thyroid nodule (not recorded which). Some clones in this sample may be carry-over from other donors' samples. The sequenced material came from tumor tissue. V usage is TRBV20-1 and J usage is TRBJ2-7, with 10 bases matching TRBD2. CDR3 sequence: CSARGLAGISYEQYF. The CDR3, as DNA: TGCAGTGCTAGAGGACTAGCGGGTATCTCCTACGAGCAGTACTTC.